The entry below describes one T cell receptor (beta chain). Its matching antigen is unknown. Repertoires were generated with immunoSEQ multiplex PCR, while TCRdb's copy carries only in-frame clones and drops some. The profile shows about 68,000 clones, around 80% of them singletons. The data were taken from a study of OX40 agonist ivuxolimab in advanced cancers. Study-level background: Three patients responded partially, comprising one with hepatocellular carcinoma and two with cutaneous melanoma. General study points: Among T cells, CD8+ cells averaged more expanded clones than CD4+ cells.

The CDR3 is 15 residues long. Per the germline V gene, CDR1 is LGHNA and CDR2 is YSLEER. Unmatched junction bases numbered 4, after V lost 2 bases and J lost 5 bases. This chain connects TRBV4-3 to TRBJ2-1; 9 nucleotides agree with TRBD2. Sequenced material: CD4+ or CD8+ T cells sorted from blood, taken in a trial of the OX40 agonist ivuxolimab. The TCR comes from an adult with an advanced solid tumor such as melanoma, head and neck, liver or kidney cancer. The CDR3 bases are TGCGCCAGCAGCCAAATGACTAGCGGAGACAATGAGCAGTTCTTC. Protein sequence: CASSQMTSGDNEQFF.